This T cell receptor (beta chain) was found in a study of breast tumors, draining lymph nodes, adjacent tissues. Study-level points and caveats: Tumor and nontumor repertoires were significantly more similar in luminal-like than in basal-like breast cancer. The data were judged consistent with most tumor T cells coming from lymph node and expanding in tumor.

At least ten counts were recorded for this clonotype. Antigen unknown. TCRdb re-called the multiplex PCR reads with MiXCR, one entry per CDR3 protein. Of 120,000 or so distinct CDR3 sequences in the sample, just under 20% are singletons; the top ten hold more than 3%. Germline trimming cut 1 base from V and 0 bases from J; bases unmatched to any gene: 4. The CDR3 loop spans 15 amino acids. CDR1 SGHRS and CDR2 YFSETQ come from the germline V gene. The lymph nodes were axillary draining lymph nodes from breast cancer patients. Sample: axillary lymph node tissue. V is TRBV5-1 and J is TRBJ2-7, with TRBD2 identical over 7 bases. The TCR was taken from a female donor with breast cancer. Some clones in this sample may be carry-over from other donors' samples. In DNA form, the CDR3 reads TGCGCCAGCAGCTTGAGGGGCGGGAGCTCCTACGAGCAGTACTTC. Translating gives CASSLRGGSSYEQYF.